The clone carrying this T cell receptor beta chain has just a few counts. Its antigen is still unknown. These data belong to a study of CD4 T cells in relation to SARS-CoV-2 and coronaviruses. About the study: TCR beta CDR3s were sequenced after approximately ten-day antigen culture of PBMCs. Convalescent patients had median age roughly 37 years, range roughly 21 to 75. General observations from the study: Memory recall responses, not primary responses primed in culture, are what the assay detects.

Assay used: immunoSEQ multiplex PCR; TCRdb lists only in-frame clones, some missing. The table lists some 32,000 clones, more than 75% of them singletons. Sorted naive or memory CD4+ cells met CEF peptides for approximately nine days. The sequencing sample was made of memory CD4+ T cells from PBMCs, cultured in vitro. The sequence came from an adult with COVID-19.

CDR3 nucleotides: TGTGCCAGCAGCCCGGACTTTGAGACCCAGTACTTC. The encoded protein is CASSPDFETQYF. V is TRBV7-9 and J is TRBJ2-5; the D gene is possibly TRBD2 (5 bases). This CDR3 has 12 amino acids. Trimming took 5 bases from V and 5 from J, leaving 9 bases between them. Germline CDR1 is SEHNR and CDR2 is FQNEAQ (reference sequence).